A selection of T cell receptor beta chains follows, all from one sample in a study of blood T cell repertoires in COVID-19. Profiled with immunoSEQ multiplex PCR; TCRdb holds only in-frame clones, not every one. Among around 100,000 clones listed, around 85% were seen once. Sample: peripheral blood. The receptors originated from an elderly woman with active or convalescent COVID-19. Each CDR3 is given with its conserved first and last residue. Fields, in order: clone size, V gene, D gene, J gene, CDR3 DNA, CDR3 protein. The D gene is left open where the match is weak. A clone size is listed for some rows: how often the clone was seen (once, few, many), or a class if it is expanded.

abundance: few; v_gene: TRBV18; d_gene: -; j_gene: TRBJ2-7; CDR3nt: TGTGCCAGCTCACCACCAGGGACAGAGCAGTACTTC; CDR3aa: CASSPPGTEQYF
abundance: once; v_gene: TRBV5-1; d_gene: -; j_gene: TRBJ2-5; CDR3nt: TGCGCCAGCAGCTTAAGTAGCACACAAGAGACCCAGTACTTC; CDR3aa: CASSLSSTQETQYF
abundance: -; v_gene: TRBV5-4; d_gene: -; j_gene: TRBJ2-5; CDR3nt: TGTGCCAGCAGCACTCCGGGACACGATCAAGAGACCCAGTACTTC; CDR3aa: CASSTPGHDQETQYF
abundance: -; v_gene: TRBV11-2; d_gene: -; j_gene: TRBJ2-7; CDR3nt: TGTGCCAGCAGCTTAGCGACTTACGAGCAGTACTTC; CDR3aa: CASSLATYEQYF
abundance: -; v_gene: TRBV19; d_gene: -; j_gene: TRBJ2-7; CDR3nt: TGTGCCAGTAGTATCTACTCAGGGGAGACCTACGAGCAGTACTTC; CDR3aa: CASSIYSGETYEQYF
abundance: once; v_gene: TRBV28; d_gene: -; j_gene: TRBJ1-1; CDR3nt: TGTGCCAGCAGTTTTTGGCAGGGGATGGGGAACACTGAAGCTTTCTTT; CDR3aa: CASSFWQGMGNTEAFF
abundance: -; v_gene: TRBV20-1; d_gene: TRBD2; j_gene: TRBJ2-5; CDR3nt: TGCAGTGCTAGTTCCCTAGCGGAGTCTAATGGTATTAAGTACTTC; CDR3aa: CSASSLAESNGIKYF
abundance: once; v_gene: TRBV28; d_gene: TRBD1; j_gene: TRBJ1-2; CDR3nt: TGTGCCAGCAGCAAAGGTGGGACAGGGTATAACTATGGCTACACCTTC; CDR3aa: CASSKGGTGYNYGYTF
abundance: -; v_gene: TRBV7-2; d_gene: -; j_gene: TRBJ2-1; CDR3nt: TGTGCCAGCAGCTTTGTTGGGTCGGGGGTAAACAATGAGCAGTTCTTC; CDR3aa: CASSFVGSGVNNEQFF
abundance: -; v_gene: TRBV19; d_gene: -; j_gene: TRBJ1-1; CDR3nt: TGTGCCAGTAGTATAGGAACATCCCCGTACACTGAAGCTTTCTTT; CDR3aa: CASSIGTSPYTEAFF
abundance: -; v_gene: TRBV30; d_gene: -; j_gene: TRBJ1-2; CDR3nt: TGTGCCCTGGAGGCTAGGGTATCTAACTATGGCTACACCTTC; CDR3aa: CALEARVSNYGYTF
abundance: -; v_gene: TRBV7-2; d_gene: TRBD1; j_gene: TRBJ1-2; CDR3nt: TGTGCCAGCAGCTTACAGACAGGGCAGGGGTATGGCTACACCTTC; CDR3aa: CASSLQTGQGYGYTF
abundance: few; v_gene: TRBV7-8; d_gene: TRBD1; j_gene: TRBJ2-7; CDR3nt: TGTGCCAGCACCTCCCCTCGACAGGGGGGCGAGCAGTACTTC; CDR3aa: CASTSPRQGGEQYF
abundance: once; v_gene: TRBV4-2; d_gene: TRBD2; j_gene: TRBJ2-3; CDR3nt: TGTGCCAGCAGCCAACGCGGAGCGGGAGGGATCACAGATACGCAGTATTTT; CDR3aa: CASSQRGAGGITDTQYF
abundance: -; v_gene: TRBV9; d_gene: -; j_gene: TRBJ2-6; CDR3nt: TGTGCCAGCAGCGTAGGCGGCGGCGTCTCTGGGGCCAACGTCCTGACTTTC; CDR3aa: CASSVGGGVSGANVLTF
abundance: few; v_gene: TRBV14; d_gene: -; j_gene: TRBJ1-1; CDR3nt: TGTGCCAGCAGCCAACACCTATGGGAGGACACTGAAGCTTTCTTT; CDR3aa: CASSQHLWEDTEAFF
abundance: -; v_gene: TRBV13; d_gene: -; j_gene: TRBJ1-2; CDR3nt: TGTGCCAGCAGCCTAGTGAGCTCGGGCTACACCTTC; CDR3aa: CASSLVSSGYTF
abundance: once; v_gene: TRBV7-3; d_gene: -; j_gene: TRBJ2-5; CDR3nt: TGTGCCAGCAGCTTAAACATCCAAGAGACCCAGTACTTC; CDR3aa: CASSLNIQETQYF
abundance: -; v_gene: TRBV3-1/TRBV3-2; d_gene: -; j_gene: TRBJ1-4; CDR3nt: TGTGCCAGCAGCCCCCCCGGCAGGGATAATGAAAAACTGTTTTTT; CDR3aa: CASSPPGRDNEKLFF
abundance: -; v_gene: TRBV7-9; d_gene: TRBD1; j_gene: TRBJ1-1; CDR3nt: TGTGCCAGCAGCTTGGACAGGGAGGCTTTCTTT; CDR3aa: CASSLDREAFF
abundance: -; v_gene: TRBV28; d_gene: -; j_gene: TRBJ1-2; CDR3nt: TGTGCCAGCAGCTACAGGGTCTTCTATGGCTACACCTTC; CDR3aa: CASSYRVFYGYTF
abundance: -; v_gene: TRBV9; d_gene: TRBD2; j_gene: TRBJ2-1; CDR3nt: TGTGCCAGCAGCCCTACTAGCGGGAGGTACAATGAGCAGTTCTTC; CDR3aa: CASSPTSGRYNEQFF
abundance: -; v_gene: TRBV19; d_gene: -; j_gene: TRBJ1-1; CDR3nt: TGTGCCAGTAGTGGCCGGGACACCAGGTCCGAAGCTTTCTTT; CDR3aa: CASSGRDTRSEAFF
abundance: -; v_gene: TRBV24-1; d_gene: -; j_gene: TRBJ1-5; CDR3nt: TGTGCCACCAGTGATCCGGGAGGGGCCCAGCATTTT; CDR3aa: CATSDPGGAQHF
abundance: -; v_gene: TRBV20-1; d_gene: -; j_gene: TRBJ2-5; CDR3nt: TGCAGTGCTAGTACCCCGGGACTCCCACCGGAGACCCAGTACTTC; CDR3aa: CSASTPGLPPETQYF
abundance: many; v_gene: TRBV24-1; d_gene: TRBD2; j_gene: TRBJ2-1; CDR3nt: TGTGCCACCAGTTCACTAGCGGGGTCCTACAATGAGCAGTTCTTC; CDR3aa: CATSSLAGSYNEQFF
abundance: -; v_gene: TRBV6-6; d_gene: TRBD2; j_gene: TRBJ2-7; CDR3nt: TGTGCCAGCAGTCGACTAGCGGGAGAGGTCGAGCAGTACTTC; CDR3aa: CASSRLAGEVEQYF